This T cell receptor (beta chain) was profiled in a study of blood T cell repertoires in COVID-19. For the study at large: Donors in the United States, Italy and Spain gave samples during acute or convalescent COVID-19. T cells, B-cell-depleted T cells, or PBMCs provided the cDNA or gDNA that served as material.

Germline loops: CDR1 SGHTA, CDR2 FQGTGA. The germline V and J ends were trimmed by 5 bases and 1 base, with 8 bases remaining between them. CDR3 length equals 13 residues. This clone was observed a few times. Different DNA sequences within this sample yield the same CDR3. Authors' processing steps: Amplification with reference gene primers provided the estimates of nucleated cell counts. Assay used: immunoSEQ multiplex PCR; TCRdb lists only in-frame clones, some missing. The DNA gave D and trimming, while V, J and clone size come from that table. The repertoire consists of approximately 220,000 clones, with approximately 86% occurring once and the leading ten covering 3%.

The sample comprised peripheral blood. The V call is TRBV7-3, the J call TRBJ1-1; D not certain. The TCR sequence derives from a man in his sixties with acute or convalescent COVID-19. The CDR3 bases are TGTGCCAGCAGCCTACGGGGGAACACTGAAGCTTTCTTT. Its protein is CASSLRGNTEAFF.